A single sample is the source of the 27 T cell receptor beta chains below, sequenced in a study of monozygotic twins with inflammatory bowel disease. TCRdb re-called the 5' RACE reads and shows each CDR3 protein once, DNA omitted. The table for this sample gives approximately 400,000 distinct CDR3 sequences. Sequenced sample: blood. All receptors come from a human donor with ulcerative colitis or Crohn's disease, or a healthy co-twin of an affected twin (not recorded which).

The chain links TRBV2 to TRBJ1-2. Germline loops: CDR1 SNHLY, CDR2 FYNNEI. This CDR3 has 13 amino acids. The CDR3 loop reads CASRQTTNYGYTF.

The CDR3 region is CASSFGGPIHGELFF. The chain joins TRBV5-1 to TRBJ2-2; TCRdb names TRBD2, which stays unverified in the absence of DNA. This CDR3 is 15 amino acids long. Germline CDR1 and CDR2: SGHRS and YFSETQ.

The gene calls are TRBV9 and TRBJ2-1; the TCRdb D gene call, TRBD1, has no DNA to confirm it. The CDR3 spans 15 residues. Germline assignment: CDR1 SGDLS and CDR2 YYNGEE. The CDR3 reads CASSVVSGGYNEQFF. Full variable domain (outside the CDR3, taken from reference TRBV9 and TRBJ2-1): DSGVTQTPKHLITATGQRVTLRCSPRSGDLSVYWYQQSLDQGLQFLIQYYNGEERAKGNILERFSAQQFPDLHSELNLSSLELGDSALYFCASSVVSGGYNEQFFGPGTRLTVL.

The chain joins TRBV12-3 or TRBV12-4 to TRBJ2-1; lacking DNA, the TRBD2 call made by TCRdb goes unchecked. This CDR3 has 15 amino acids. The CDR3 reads CASSSELAGLTLNFF.

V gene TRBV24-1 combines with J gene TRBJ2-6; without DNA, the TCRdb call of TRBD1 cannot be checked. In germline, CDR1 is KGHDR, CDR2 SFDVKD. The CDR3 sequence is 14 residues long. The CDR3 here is CATSGARGANVLTF.

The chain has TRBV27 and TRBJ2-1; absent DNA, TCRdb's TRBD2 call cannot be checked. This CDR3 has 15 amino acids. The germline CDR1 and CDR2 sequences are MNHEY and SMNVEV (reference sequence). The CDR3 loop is CASSSSLASIGEQFF.

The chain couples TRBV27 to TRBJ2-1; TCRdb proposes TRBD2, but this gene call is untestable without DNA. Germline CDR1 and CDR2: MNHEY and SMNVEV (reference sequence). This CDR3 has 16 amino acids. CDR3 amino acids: CASSPQRGSSYNEQFF.

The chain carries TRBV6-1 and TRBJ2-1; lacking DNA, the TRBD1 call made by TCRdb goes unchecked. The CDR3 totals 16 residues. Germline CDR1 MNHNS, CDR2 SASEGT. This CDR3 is CASSEAWGASFNEQFF.

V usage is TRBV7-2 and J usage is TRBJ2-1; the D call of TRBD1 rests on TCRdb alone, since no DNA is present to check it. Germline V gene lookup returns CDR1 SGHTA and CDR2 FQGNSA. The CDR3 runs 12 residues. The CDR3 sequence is CASKEGGNEQFF.

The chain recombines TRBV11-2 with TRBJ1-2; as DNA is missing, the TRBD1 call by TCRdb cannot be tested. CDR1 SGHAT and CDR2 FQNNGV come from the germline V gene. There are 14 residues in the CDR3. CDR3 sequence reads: CASSPGYSLMGYTF.

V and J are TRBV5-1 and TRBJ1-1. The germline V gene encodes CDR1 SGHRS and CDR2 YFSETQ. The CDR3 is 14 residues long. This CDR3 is CASSLARGNTEAFF. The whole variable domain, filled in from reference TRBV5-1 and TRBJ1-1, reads KAGVTQTPRYLIKTRGQQVTLSCSPISGHRSVSWYQQTPGQGLQFLFEYFSETQRNKGNFPGRFSGRQFSNSRSEMNVSTLELGDSALYLCASSLARGNTEAFFGQGTRLTVV.

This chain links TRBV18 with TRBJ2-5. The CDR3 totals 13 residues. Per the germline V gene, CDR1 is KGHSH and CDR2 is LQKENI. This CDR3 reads CASSRNSEETQYF.

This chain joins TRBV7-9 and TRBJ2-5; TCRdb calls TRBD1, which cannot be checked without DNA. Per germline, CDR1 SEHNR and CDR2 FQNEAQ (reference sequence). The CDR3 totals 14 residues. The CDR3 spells CASSSRDNQETQYF.

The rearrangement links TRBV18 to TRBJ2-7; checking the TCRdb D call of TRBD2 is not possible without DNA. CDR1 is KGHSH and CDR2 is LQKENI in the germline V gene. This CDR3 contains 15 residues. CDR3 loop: CASSPPRGGSHEQYF. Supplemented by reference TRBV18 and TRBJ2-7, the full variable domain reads NAGVMQNPRHLVRRRGQEARLRCSPMKGHSHVYWYRQLPEEGLKFMVYLQKENIIDESGMPKERFSAEFPKEGPSILRIQQVVRGDSAAYFCASSPPRGGSHEQYFGPGTRLTVT.

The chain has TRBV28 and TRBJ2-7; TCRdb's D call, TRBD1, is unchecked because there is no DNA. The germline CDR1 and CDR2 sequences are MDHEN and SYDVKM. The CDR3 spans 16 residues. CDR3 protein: CASSPPPGQGEYEQYF.

The CDR3: CAINSGDTEAFF. The V call is TRBV10-3, the J call TRBJ1-1. The CDR3 runs to 12 residues. Germline CDR1 reads ENHRY; CDR2 reads SYGVKD.

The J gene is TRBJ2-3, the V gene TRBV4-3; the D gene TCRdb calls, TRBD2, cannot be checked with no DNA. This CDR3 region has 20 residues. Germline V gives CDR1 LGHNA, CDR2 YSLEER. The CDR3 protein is CASSHEPPGLAAGYADTQYF.

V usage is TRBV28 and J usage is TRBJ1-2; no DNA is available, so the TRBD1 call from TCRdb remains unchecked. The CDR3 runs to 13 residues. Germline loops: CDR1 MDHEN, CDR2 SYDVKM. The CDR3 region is CASRKDRIYGYTF.

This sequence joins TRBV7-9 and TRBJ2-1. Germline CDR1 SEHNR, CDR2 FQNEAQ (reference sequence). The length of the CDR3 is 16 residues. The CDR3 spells CASSPRGGAHYNEQFF.

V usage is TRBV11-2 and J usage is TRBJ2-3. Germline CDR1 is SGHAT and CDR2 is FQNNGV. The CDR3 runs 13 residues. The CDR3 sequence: CASSRGYTDTQYF.

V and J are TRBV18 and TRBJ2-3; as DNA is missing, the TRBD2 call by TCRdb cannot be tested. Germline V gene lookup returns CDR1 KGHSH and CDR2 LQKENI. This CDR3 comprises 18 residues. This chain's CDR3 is CASSPRFADAGSTDTQYF.

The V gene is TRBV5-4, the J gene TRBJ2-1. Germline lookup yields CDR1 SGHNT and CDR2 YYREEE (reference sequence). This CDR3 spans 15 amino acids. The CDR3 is CASSLDAGAYNEQFF.

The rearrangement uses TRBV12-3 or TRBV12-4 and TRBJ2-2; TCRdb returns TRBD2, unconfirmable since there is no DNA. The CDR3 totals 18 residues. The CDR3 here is CASSPEPRLAGVTGELFF.

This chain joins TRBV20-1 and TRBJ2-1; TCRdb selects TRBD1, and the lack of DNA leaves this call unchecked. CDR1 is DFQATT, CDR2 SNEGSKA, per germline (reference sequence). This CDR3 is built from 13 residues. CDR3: CSAERAGTNERFF.

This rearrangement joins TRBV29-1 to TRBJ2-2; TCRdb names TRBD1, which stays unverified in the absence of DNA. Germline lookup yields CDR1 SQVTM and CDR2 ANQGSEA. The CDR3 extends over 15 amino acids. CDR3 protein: CSGGTGSGNAGELFF.

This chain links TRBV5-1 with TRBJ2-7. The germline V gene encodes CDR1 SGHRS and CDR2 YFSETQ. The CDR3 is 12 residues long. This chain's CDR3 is CASSDHSYEQYF. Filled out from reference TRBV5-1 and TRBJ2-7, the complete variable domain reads KAGVTQTPRYLIKTRGQQVTLSCSPISGHRSVSWYQQTPGQGLQFLFEYFSETQRNKGNFPGRFSGRQFSNSRSEMNVSTLELGDSALYLCASSDHSYEQYFGPGTRLTVT.

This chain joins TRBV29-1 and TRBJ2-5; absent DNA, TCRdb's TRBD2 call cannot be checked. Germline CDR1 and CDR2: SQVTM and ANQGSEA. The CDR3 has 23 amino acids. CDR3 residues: CSAGGGASGPTQGSGRALETQYF.